These 3 T cell receptor beta chains were all obtained from the same sample, sequenced in a study of shared clonotypes between healthy human individuals. Sequencing was performed with immunoSEQ multiplex PCR; in TCRdb, only in-frame clones are kept and a portion is missing. The data hold around 700,000 clones, with approximately 73% observed a single time. The sample taken for sequencing was memory CD4+ T cells sorted from blood. Noted subset: CD45RA-negative fraction. These receptor sequences come from a woman aged 25 to 39 in good health.

This chain uses TRBV30 with TRBJ2-2, with no clear D. V lost 3 bases, J lost 3 bases, and 14 bases lay in between. Germline-derived CDR1 and CDR2 are GTSNPN and SVGIG (reference sequence). The length of the CDR3 is 15 residues. CDR3 coding DNA: TGTGCCTGGAGCCCACAGATTATGCACACCGGGGAGCTGTTTTTT. Translated, it gives CAWSPQIMHTGELFF.

The V call is TRBV29-1, the J call TRBJ2-7; either TRBD1 or TRBD2 may fit D (6 bases each). Per germline, CDR1 SQVTM and CDR2 ANQGSEA. The V and J ends lost 0 bases and 5 bases respectively, with 20 bases between them. The CDR3 contains 16 residues. In DNA form, the CDR3 reads TGCAGCGTTGAAGACTACCTTCGGACGGGGGCCAACGAGCAGTACTTC. Translating gives CSVEDYLRTGANEQYF.

The chain uses TRBV28 and TRBJ1-1, with 8 bases identical to TRBD1. The CDR3 consists of 18 residues. CDR1 and CDR2 (germline): MDHEN, SYDVKM. V was clipped by 3 bases and J by 0 bases; unmatched bases: 12. The CDR3 DNA is TGTGCCAGCAGTTTCGGGACAGGTTCGGTCGCCATGAACACTGAAGCTTTCTTT. It encodes CASSFGTGSVAMNTEAFF.